The 13 T cell receptor beta chains below all came from one sample that was sequenced in a study of cytomegalovirus exposure and HLA in healthy donors (dated 2017 in TCRdb). Library creation used the immunoSEQ multiplex PCR assay. A mixture of 60 forward primers for TCR Vbeta segments and 13 reverse primers for TCR Jbeta segments was used in the multiplex PCR. TCRdb retrieved this table from immuneACCESS and kept in-frame rearrangements only. Not all clones are present; in checked studies, unresolved V genes account for under half, and no reason is known for the remainder. The sample records some 160,000 clones, roughly 82% of which are singletons. Clones ranked in the top ten supply roughly 3.4% of the sample. Sequenced sample: PBMCs. Receptor source: a male donor in good health and CMV-seronegative.

The sample holds a few counts of this clone. V gene TRBV28 combines with J gene TRBJ1-1; 10 positions agree with TRBD1. The CDR3 consists of 15 residues. CDR1 MDHEN and CDR2 SYDVKM come from the germline V gene. Trimming removed 4 bases from V and 5 bases from J; junction bases left unmatched: 7. The CDR3 nucleotides are TGTGCCAGCAGTTCACCGGGACAGGGGCGTACTGAAGCTTTCTTT. Protein: CASSSPGQGRTEAFF.

J is TRBJ1-2 and V is TRBV27; no firm D call. This CDR3 is built from 16 residues. Germline lookup yields CDR1 MNHEY and CDR2 SMNVEV (reference sequence). Trimming removed 4 bases at V and 3 bases at J, with 18 bases between. CDR3 region: CASSSSIADFDYGYTF. The CDR3 DNA reads TGTGCCAGCAGTTCCTCTATCGCTGATTTCGACTATGGCTACACCTTC.

The V and J genes are TRBV7-9 and TRBJ2-7, with a weak D call TRBD2 (5 bases). This CDR3 comprises 13 residues. The germline V and J ends were trimmed by 4 bases and 4 bases, with 11 bases remaining between them. Germline V gives CDR1 SEHNR, CDR2 FQNEAQ (reference sequence). Written as DNA, the CDR3 is TGTGCCAGCAGCTCCCCGAGGGTTTACGAGCAGTACTTC. The encoded protein is CASSSPRVYEQYF. The full variable domain, in which reference TRBV7-9 and TRBJ2-7 provide the parts outside the CDR3, is DTGVSQNPRHKITKRGQNVTFRCDPISEHNRLYWYRQTLGQGPEFLTYFQNEAQLEKSRLLSDRFSAERPKGSFSTLEIQRTEQGDSAMYLCASSSPRVYEQYFGPGTRLTVT.

The gene calls are TRBV6-5 and TRBJ2-3; 8 bases are shared with TRBD1. The V and J ends lost 5 bases and 14 bases, in that order; junction bases with no gene match: 6. The CDR3 loop spans 11 amino acids. The germline V gene has CDR1 MNHEY and CDR2 SVGAGI. The CDR3, as DNA: TGTGCCAGCAGTGAAGGCGACAGGGGGTATTTT. Translating it yields CASSEGDRGYF.

The CDR3 loop reads CASSSVRTGVAGELFF. CDR3 coding DNA: TGTGCCAGCAGCTCGGTACGGACAGGGGTGGCCGGGGAGCTGTTTTTT. The chain carries TRBV5-4 and TRBJ2-2, with 9 positions matching TRBD1. The CDR3 totals 16 residues. The V segment lost 3 bases and the J segment 6 bases; nucleotides outside the gene matches: 9. The germline CDR1 and CDR2 sequences are SGHNT and YYREEE (reference sequence).

This clone occurred once. V and J are TRBV27 and TRBJ1-4, with D possibly matching TRBD1 (6 bases). V was cut by 5 bases and J by 2 bases, with 12 bases left in between. Germline lookup yields CDR1 MNHEY and CDR2 SMNVEV (reference sequence). This CDR3 has 15 residues. CDR3 sequence (DNA): TGTGCCAGCAGTCTCAACAGGGTTACTAATGAAAAACTGTTTTTT. Translated: CASSLNRVTNEKLFF.

V usage is TRBV7-3 and J usage is TRBJ2-3; 9 bases match TRBD2. V was clipped by 8 bases and J by 5 bases; unmatched bases: 11. This CDR3 spans 15 amino acids. Germline-derived CDR1 and CDR2 are SGHTA and FQGTGA. CDR3 DNA sequence: TGTGCCAGCGCCCGGGGCGGGGGGGGTGGAGATACGCAGTATTTT. Its protein product is CASARGGGGGDTQYF. Supplemented by reference TRBV7-3 and TRBJ2-3, the full variable domain reads GAGVSQTPSNKVTEKGKYVELRCDPISGHTALYWYRQSLGQGPEFLIYFQGTGAADDSGLPNDRFFAVRPEGSVSTLKIQRTERGDSAVYLCASARGGGGGDTQYFGPGTRLTVL.

The gene calls are TRBV6-5 and TRBJ2-7, with D unresolved. Trimming removed 6 bases from V and 3 bases from J, with 9 bases in between. This CDR3 region has 12 residues. Per the germline V gene, CDR1 is MNHEY and CDR2 is SVGAGI. Written as DNA, the CDR3 is TGTGCCAGCAGCTATGATTTCTACGAGCAGTACTTC. This encodes CASSYDFYEQYF.

This chain links TRBV6-5 with TRBJ1-1; 7 nucleotides align to TRBD1. Per the germline V gene, CDR1 is MNHEY and CDR2 is SVGAGI. The CDR3 covers 15 residues. V shed 7 bases and J 0 bases; nucleotides not matched to a gene: 8. In DNA form, the CDR3 reads TGTGCCAGCAATTTAAGACAGGGAATGAACACTGAAGCTTTCTTT. This translates into CASNLRQGMNTEAFF.

The chain combines TRBV6-5 with TRBJ2-2, with D possibly TRBD1 on 6 matching bases. Trimming left V 8 bases short and J 4 bases short, with 17 bases between. Germline V gives CDR1 MNHEY, CDR2 SVGAGI. The CDR3 runs 15 residues. As DNA, the CDR3 is TGTGCCAGCCACACGGGACACACGAGCACCGGGGAGCTGTTTTTT. Its protein is CASHTGHTSTGELFF.

The chain carries TRBV4-1 and TRBJ2-7; TRBD2 aligns across 7 bases. With V trimmed by 0 bases and J by 3 bases, 8 bases remained unmatched. The CDR3 has 16 amino acids. CDR1 is MGHRA, CDR2 YSYEKL, per germline. CDR3 region: CASSQEERLAVYEQYF. DNA of the CDR3: TGCGCCAGCAGCCAAGAGGAGCGGCTAGCGGTCTACGAGCAGTACTTC.

The rearrangement uses TRBV27 and TRBJ2-1; TRBD2 matches 9 bases. The CDR3 totals 16 residues. Germline CDR1 and CDR2: MNHEY and SMNVEV (reference sequence). The J segment lost 6 bases and the V segment lost 11 bases, leaving 17 bases of the junction unmatched. CDR3 nucleotides: TGTGCCGGGTCCGCCCCTTTAGCGGGAGTTGTCAATGAGCAGTTCTTC. Translated: CAGSAPLAGVVNEQFF.

The chain recombines TRBV6-1 with TRBJ2-5, with 16 bases fitting TRBD2. Trimming removed 10 bases from V and 11 bases from J; junction bases left unmatched: 4. This CDR3 comprises 12 residues. The germline CDR1 and CDR2 sequences are MNHNS and SASEGT. CDR3 amino acids: CAIGTSGRGQYF. CDR3 sequence (DNA): TGTGCCATCGGGACTAGCGGGAGGGGGCAGTACTTC.